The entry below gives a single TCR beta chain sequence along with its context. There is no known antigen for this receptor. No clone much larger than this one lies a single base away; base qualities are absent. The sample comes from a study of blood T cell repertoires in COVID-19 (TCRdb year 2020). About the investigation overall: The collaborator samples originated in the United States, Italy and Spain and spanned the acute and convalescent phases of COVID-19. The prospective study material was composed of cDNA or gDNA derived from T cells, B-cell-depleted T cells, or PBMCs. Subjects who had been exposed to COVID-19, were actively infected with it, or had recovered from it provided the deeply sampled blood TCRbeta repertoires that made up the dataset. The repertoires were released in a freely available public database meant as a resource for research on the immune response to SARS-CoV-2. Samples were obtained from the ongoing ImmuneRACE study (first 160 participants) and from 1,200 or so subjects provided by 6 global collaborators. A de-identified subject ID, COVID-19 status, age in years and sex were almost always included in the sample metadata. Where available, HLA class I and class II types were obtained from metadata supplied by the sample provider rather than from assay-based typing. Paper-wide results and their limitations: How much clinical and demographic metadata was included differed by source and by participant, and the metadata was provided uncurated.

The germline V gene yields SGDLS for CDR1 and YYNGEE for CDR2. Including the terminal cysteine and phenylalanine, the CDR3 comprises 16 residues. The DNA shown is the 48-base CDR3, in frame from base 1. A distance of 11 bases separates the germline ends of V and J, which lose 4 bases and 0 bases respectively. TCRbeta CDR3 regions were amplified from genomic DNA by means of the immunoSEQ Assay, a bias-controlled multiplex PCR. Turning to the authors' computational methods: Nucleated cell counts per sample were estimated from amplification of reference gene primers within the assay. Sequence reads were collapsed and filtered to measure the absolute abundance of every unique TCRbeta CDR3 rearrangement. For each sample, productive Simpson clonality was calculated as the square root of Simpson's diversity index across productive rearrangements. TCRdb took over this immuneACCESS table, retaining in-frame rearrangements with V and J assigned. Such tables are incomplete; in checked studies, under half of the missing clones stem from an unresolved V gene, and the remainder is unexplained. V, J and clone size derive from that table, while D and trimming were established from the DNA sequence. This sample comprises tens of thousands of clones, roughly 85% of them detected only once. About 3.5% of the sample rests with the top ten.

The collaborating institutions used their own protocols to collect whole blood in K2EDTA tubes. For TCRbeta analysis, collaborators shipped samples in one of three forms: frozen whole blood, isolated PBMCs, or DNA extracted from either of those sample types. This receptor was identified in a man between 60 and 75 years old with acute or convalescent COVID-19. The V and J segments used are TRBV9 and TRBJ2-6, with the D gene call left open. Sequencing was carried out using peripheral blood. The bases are TGTGCCAGCAGCCCCCGTCAGTACTCTGGGGCCAACGTCCTGACTTTC. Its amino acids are CASSPRQYSGANVLTF.